One and the same sample provided the 20 T cell receptor beta chains below, sequenced in a study of blood T cell repertoires in COVID-19. Libraries were prepared by immunoSEQ multiplex PCR; TCRdb keeps only in-frame clonotypes and omits some of them. The sample contains approximately 240,000 clones, 84% of which appear only once. The specimen was peripheral blood. Receptors originate from a woman aged 40 to 55 who had recovered from COVID-19.

Notes on this clone: The sample contains more than one DNA sequence encoding this CDR3. The chain carries TRBV7-2 and TRBJ2-3; 13 nucleotides agree with TRBD2. V was clipped by 4 bases and J by 3 bases; unmatched bases: 4. Germline loops: CDR1 SGHTA, CDR2 FQGNSA. The CDR3 has 16 residues. As DNA, the CDR3 is TGTGCCAGCAGCTCAGGACTAGCGGGGGCAACAGATACGCAGTATTTT. Translating gives CASSSGLAGATDTQYF.

The rearrangement uses TRBV4-3 and TRBJ1-4; 7 bases agree with TRBD1. The V segment lost 2 bases and the J segment 3 bases; nucleotides outside the gene matches: 3. There are 15 residues in the CDR3. Germline loops: CDR1 LGHNA, CDR2 YSLEER. The CDR3 nucleotides read TGCGCCAGCAGCCAAATAGGACAGGCTAATGAAAAACTGTTTTTT. Translation gives CASSQIGQANEKLFF.

The V call is TRBV12-3 or TRBV12-4, the J call TRBJ2-3; 11 bases fit TRBD2. Losses at the gene ends were 9 bases for V and 6 bases for J; bases not matched to a gene: 2. The CDR3 covers 12 residues. CDR3 bases: TGTGCCAGTAGCGGGGGGGGCGATACGCAGTATTTT. Translating gives CASSGGGDTQYF.

The chain employs TRBV3-1 (or the pseudogene TRBV3-2) and TRBJ2-7; D is unresolved. V lost 4 bases and J 12 bases, leaving 13 bases between the germline ends. CDR3 length equals 11 residues. Per the germline V gene, CDR1 is LGHDT and CDR2 is YNNKEL (reference sequence). CDR3 nucleotides: TGTGCCAGCAGCCTCTCTCGGTTCCTGTACTTC. Encoded protein: CASSLSRFLYF.

The chain recombines TRBV5-4 with TRBJ1-4; possibly TRBD1 for D (6 bases). The length of the CDR3 is 17 residues. CDR1 and CDR2 from the germline V gene are SGHNT and YYREEE (reference sequence). V was pared by 4 bases and J by 2 bases, with 18 bases between. The DNA of the CDR3 is TGTGCCAGCAGCCGAGGTACAGGGAGTGGGACTAATGAAAAACTGTTTTTT. Translation: CASSRGTGSGTNEKLFF. The complete variable domain, with remaining parts taken from reference TRBV5-4 and TRBJ1-4, reads ETGVTQSPTHLIKTRGQQVTLRCSSQSGHNTVSWYQQALGQGPQFIFQYYREEENGRGNFPPRFSGLQFPNYSSELNVNALELDDSALYLCASSRGTGSGTNEKLFFGSGTQLSVL.

There are a few counts of this clone. The chain couples TRBV19 to TRBJ1-1; no firm D call. The V gene's germline CDR1 is LNHDA and CDR2 SQIVND (reference sequence). The CDR3 runs to 13 residues. Trimming pared 5 bases from V and 4 bases from J, leaving 11 bases between. The CDR3 loop reads CASSAIVGTEAFF. The CDR3 DNA is TGTGCCAGTAGTGCCATCGTCGGCACTGAAGCTTTCTTT.

This sequence joins TRBV4-1 and TRBJ1-5; 9 bases are shared with TRBD1. CDR1 is MGHRA, CDR2 YSYEKL, per germline. The J segment lost 6 bases and the V segment lost 0 bases, leaving 12 bases of the junction unmatched. The CDR3 contains 18 residues. The CDR3, as DNA: TGCGCCAGCAGCCAAGAATTGGGGGGACAGGGAAGAAGTCAGCCCCAGCATTTT. Translation gives CASSQELGGQGRSQPQHF.

V is TRBV18 and J is TRBJ1-1, with 8 bases that match TRBD1. The CDR3 is 14 residues long. V gave up 4 bases and J gave up 5 bases; unmatched junction bases: 6. Germline CDR1 is KGHSH and CDR2 is LQKENI. The CDR3 sequence: CASSQMDRVTEAFF. The DNA of the CDR3 is TGTGCCAGCTCACAAATGGACAGGGTAACTGAAGCTTTCTTT. The full variable domain, with the rest looked up from reference TRBV18 and TRBJ1-1, is NAGVMQNPRHLVRRRGQEARLRCSPMKGHSHVYWYRQLPEEGLKFMVYLQKENIIDESGMPKERFSAEFPKEGPSILRIQQVVRGDSAAYFCASSQMDRVTEAFFGQGTRLTVV.

This clone was detected once. The genes are TRBV5-4 and TRBJ1-3, with TRBD1 matching over 10 bases. J gave up 3 bases and V 4 bases, and 7 bases lay outside the gene matches. Germline V gene sequence: CDR1 SGHNT, CDR2 YYREEE (reference sequence). The CDR3 length is 16 residues. CDR3 sequence: CASSVGTGAIGNTIYF. In DNA form, the CDR3 reads TGTGCCAGCAGCGTTGGGACAGGGGCTATTGGAAACACCATATATTTT.

This chain links TRBV6-2 or TRBV6-3 with TRBJ2-5; 11 bases align to TRBD2. The CDR3 covers 16 residues. Trimming removed 2 bases from V and 1 base from J; junction bases left unmatched: 3. Germline V gene sequence: CDR1 MNHEY, CDR2 SVGEGT. CDR3 amino acids: CASSYGLAGGQETQYF. The CDR3 nucleotides are TGTGCCAGCAGTTACGGGCTAGCGGGGGGCCAAGAGACCCAGTACTTC.

The chain couples TRBV3-1 (or the pseudogene TRBV3-2) to TRBJ2-1; D gene ambiguous. CDR1 and CDR2 from the germline V gene are LGHDT and YNNKEL (reference sequence). Between the trimmed V and J ends, which lost 0 bases and 4 bases, there was a span of 7 bases. This CDR3 spans 14 amino acids. The CDR3 here is CASSQEGRYNEQFF. The CDR3 bases are TGTGCCAGCAGCCAAGAGGGCAGGTACAATGAGCAGTTCTTC.

The CDR3 nucleotides read TGTGCCAGCAGCCCGGACAGGGAATTGACAGATACGCAGTATTTT. It translates to CASSPDRELTDTQYF. The chain carries TRBV5-6 and TRBJ2-3; 8 bases agree with TRBD1. The CDR3 has 15 amino acids. Germline CDR1 is SGHDT and CDR2 is YYEEEE. V lost 4 bases and J lost 3; bases outside the gene matches: 7. Supplemented by reference TRBV5-6 and TRBJ2-3, the full variable domain reads DAGVTQSPTHLIKTRGQQVTLRCSPKSGHDTVSWYQQALGQGPQFIFQYYEEEERQRGNFPDRFSGHQFPNYSSELNVNALLLGDSALYLCASSPDRELTDTQYFGPGTRLTVL.

This CDR3 reads CASSSPPGKAGAFF. Here the CDR3 DNA reads TGTGCCAGCAGTTCCCCCCCAGGGAAGGCTGGAGCTTTCTTT. The rearrangement uses TRBV28 and TRBJ1-1, with D perhaps matching TRBD1 (5 bases). Germline V CDR1 and CDR2: MDHEN, SYDVKM. V was clipped by 4 bases and J by 10 bases, with 19 bases between them. CDR3 length: 14 amino acids.

This clone was found a few times. The chain has TRBV9 and TRBJ1-2, with D maybe TRBD1 (5 bases). The ends were cut back, 0 bases at V and 4 bases at J, with 19 bases in the middle. CDR1 is SGDLS and CDR2 is YYNGEE in the germline V gene. The CDR3 length is 17 residues. CDR3 in amino acids: CASSVGGAQDNLYGYTF. The DNA of the CDR3 is TGTGCCAGCAGCGTAGGGGGTGCACAGGACAACCTCTATGGCTACACCTTC.

The chain uses TRBV7-3 and TRBJ2-5, with 9 bases that match TRBD1. The length of the CDR3 is 15 residues. Germline V gene data show CDR1 as SGHTA and CDR2 as FQGTGA. J was trimmed by 5 bases and V by 8 bases; bases with no gene match: 12. The CDR3 region has the DNA TGTGCCAGCGCTCAGTCCGGGACAGGGACCGAGACCCAGTACTTC. It encodes CASAQSGTGTETQYF.

V is TRBV7-2 and J is TRBJ2-3; TRBD2 agrees at 7 bases. Germline trimming cut 5 bases from V and 0 bases from J; bases unmatched to any gene: 5. There are 15 residues in the CDR3. Germline V gene lookup returns CDR1 SGHTA and CDR2 FQGNSA. CDR3: CASSRGGRSTDTQYF. The CDR3 bases are TGTGCCAGCAGCCGCGGGGGTAGGAGCACAGATACGCAGTATTTT.

The chain employs TRBV9 and TRBJ2-7; D unresolved. Trimming pared 4 bases from V and 2 bases from J, leaving 13 bases between. Germline CDR1 is SGDLS and CDR2 is YYNGEE. CDR3 length: 14 amino acids. This chain's CDR3 is CASSPLGSTYEQYF. The CDR3 DNA is TGTGCCAGCAGCCCCTTGGGCAGCACCTACGAGCAGTACTTC.

V usage is TRBV18 and J usage is TRBJ2-5; 7 nucleotides align to TRBD1. The CDR3 contains 14 residues. Trimming cost V 8 bases and J 1 base; bases outside gene matches: 7. The germline V gene encodes CDR1 KGHSH and CDR2 LQKENI. CDR3 coding DNA: TGTGCCAGCCGTTGGGACAGCCTCCAAGAGACCCAGTACTTC. Protein sequence: CASRWDSLQETQYF.

The sample holds one count of this clone. This sequence joins TRBV6-1 and TRBJ1-2; no firm D call. CDR1 is MNHNS, CDR2 SASEGT, per germline. V was shortened by 3 bases and J by 9 bases, with 17 bases between the two germline ends. This CDR3 contains 14 residues. CDR3 DNA sequence: TGTGCCAGCAGTGATGACATCCTTCTTGAGAGCTACACCTTC. It specifies CASSDDILLESYTF.

The chain has TRBV28 and TRBJ1-2; 8 positions agree with TRBD1. Germline CDR1 MDHEN, CDR2 SYDVKM. This CDR3 has 16 amino acids. Unmatched junction bases numbered 9, after V lost 6 bases and J lost 0 bases. DNA for the CDR3: TGTGCCAGCAGCGTCTGGACAGGGACCTCTAACTATGGCTACACCTTC. Protein sequence: CASSVWTGTSNYGYTF.